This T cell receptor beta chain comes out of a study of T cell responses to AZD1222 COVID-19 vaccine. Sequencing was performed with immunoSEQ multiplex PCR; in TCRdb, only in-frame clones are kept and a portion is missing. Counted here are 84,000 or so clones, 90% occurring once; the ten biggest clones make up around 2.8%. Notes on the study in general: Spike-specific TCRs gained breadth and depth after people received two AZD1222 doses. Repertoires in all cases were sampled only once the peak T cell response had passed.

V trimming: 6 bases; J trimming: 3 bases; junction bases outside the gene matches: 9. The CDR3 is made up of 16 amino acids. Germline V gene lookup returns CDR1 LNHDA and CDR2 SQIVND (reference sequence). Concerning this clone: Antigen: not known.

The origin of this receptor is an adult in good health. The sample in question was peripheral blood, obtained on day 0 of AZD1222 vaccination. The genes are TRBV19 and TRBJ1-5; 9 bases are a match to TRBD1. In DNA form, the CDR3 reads TGTGCCAGTAGCACATTAACAGGGGGCACCAATCAGCCCCAGCATTTT. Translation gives CASSTLTGGTNQPQHF.